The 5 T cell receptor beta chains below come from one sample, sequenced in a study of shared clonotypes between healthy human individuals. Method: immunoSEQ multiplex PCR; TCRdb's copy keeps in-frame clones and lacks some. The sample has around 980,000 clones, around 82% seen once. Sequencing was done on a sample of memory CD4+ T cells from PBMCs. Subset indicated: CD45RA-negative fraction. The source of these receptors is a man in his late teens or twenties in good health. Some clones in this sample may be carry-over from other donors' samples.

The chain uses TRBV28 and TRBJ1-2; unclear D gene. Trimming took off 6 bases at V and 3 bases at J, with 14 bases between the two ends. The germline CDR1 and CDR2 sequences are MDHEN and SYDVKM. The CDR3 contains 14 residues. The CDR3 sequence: CASRAPGIDYGYTF. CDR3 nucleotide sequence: TGTGCCAGCAGGGCTCCGGGGATCGACTATGGCTACACCTTC.

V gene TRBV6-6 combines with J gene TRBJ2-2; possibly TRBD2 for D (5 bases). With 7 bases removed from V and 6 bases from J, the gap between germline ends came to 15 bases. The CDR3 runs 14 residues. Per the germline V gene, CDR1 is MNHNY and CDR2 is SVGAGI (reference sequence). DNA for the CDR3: TGTGCCAGCAACGAACCTAGCATCCCCGGGGAGCTGTTTTTT. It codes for CASNEPSIPGELFF.

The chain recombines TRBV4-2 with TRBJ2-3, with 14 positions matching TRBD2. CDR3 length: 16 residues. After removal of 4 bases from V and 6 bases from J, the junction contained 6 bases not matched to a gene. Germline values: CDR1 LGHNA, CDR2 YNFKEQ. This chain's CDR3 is CASSPTSGRASDTQYF. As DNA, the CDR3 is TGTGCCAGCAGCCCGACTAGCGGGAGGGCCAGCGATACGCAGTATTTT.

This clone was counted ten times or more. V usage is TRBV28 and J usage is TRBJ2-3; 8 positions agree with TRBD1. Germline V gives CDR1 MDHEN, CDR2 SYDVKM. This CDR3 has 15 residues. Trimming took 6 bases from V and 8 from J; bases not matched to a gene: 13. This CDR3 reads CASSPPGQGMGTQYF. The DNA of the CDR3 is TGTGCCAGCAGCCCACCCGGACAGGGTATGGGTACGCAGTATTTT.

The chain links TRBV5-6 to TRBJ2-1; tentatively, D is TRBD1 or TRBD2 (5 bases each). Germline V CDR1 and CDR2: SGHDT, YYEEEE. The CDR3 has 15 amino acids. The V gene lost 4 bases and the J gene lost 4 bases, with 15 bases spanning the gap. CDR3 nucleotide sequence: TGTGCCAGCAGCCGTAGGGGAACGGGATACAATGAGCAGTTCTTC. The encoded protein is CASSRRGTGYNEQFF.